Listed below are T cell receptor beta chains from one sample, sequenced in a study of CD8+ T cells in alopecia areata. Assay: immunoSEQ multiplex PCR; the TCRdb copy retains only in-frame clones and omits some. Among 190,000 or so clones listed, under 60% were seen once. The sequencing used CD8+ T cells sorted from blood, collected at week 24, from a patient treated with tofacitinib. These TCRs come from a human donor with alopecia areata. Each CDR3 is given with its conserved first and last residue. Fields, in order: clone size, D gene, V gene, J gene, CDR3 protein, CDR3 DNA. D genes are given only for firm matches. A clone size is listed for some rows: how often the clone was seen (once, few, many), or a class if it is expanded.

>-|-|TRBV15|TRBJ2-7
CATSTLGATYEQYF
TGTGCCACCAGCACCCTTGGGGCGACCTACGAGCAGTACTTC
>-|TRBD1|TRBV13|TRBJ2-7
CASSSADRGYEQYF
TGTGCCAGCAGCTCGGCGGACAGGGGCTACGAGCAGTACTTC
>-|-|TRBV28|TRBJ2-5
CASIGRGLETQYF
TGTGCCAGCATCGGCCGGGGGCTTGAGACCCAGTACTTC
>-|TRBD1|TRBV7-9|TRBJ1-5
CASSLGDSFNQPQHF
TGTGCCAGCAGCTTGGGGGACAGCTTCAATCAGCCCCAGCATTTT
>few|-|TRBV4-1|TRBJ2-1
CASSRAGTPQYNEQFF
TGCGCCAGCAGCCGCGCCGGGACTCCGCAATACAATGAGCAGTTCTTC
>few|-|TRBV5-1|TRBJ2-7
CASSWTEPTYEQYF
TGCGCCAGCAGCTGGACAGAGCCCACCTACGAGCAGTACTTC
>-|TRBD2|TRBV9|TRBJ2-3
CASSPLAGGSTDTQYF
TGTGCCAGCAGCCCCTTGGCGGGGGGGTCCACAGATACGCAGTATTTT
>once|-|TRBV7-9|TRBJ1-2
CASRPPGLRHGYTF
TGTGCCAGCAGACCTCCGGGACTCCGGCATGGCTACACCTTC
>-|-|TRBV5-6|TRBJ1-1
CASSPPDRAEGTEAFF
TGTGCCAGCAGTCCGCCCGATCGGGCAGAGGGCACTGAAGCTTTCTTT
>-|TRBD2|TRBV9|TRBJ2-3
CASSRRLAGTDTQYF
TGTGCCAGCAGCCGACGACTAGCGGGCACAGATACGCAGTATTTT
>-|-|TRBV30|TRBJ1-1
CAWETGENTEAFF
TGTGCCTGGGAGACAGGTGAGAACACTGAAGCTTTCTTT
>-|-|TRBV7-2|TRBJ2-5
CAQGGQPWGTQYF
TGTGCCCAGGGGGGGCAACCGTGGGGGACCCAGTACTTC
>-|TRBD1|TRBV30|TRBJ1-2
CAWSVLRQGAANYGYTF
TGTGCCTGGAGTGTCCTCCGACAGGGAGCGGCTAACTATGGCTACACCTTC
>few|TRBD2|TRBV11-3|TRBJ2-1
CASSLLAGVDNEQFF
TGTGCCAGCAGCCTACTAGCGGGGGTCGACAATGAGCAGTTCTTC
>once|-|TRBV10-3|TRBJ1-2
CAISEFPGQADGYTF
TGTGCCATCAGTGAGTTTCCGGGACAAGCGGATGGCTACACCTTC
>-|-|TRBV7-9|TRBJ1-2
CASSLSSRGGNYGYTF
TGTGCCAGCAGCTTATCCTCACGGGGGGGTAACTATGGCTACACCTTC
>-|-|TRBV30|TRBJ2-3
CAWMDPGTQYF
TGTGCCTGGATGGACCCAGGTACGCAGTATTTT
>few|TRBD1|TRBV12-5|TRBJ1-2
CASGETGDYGYTF
TGTGCTAGTGGAGAAACAGGGGACTATGGCTACACCTTC
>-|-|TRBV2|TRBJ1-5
CASRGTNQPQHF
TGTGCCAGCAGGGGGACAAATCAGCCCCAGCATTTT
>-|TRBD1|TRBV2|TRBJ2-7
CASRDHRGSSYEQYF
TGTGCCAGCAGGGACCACAGGGGGAGCTCCTACGAGCAGTACTTC
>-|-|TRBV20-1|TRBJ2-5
CSGQDETQYF
TGCAGTGGACAGGACGAGACCCAGTACTTC
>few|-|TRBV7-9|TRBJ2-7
CASSFSTAVPYEQYF
TGTGCCAGCAGCTTCTCCACGGCCGTTCCCTACGAGCAGTACTTC
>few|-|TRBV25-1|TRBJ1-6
CASSEFGLRDSPLHF
TGTGCCAGCAGTGAATTCGGTCTTCGGGATTCACCCCTCCACTTT
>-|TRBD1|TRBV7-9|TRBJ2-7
CASLPPGQAYEQYF
TGTGCCAGCTTACCACCGGGACAGGCCTACGAGCAGTACTTC
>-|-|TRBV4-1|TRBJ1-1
CASSQDPGLNTEAFF
TGCGCCAGCAGCCAAGACCCGGGGCTGAACACTGAAGCTTTCTTT
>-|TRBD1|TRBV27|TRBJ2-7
CASTRTGDYEQYF
TGTGCCAGCACAAGGACAGGGGACTACGAGCAGTACTTC
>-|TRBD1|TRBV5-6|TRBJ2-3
CASSPGQGRQYF
TGTGCCAGCAGTCCAGGACAGGGTCGGCAGTATTTT
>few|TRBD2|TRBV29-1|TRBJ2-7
CSVLAGGLYEQYF
TGCAGCGTCCTAGCGGGGGGGCTTTACGAGCAGTACTTC
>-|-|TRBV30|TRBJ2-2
CAYDKDGTGELFF
TGTGCCTATGACAAGGATGGCACCGGGGAGCTGTTTTTT
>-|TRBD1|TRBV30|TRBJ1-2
CAWSLGTGVAYTF
TGTGCCTGGAGTTTAGGGACAGGGGTAGCATACACCTTC
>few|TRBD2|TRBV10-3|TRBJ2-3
CAISESAGLVSDTQYF
TGTGCCATCAGTGAGTCGGCGGGACTAGTCAGCGATACGCAGTATTTT
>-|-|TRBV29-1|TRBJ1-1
CSVEEGETEAFF
TGCAGCGTTGAAGAAGGAGAGACTGAAGCTTTCTTT
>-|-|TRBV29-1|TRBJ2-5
CSVGWPRDRETQYF
TGCAGCGTTGGGTGGCCCCGAGATAGGGAGACCCAGTACTTC
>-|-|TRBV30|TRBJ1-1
CAWSGGEGGTEAFF
TGTGCCTGGAGCGGAGGTGAGGGCGGCACTGAAGCTTTCTTT
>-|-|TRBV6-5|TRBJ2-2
CASSYRHGTGELFF
TGTGCCAGCAGTTATCGGCATGGCACCGGGGAGCTGTTTTTT
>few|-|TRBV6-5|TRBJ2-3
CASTAMYRDTQYF
TGTGCCAGCACGGCTATGTACAGAGATACGCAGTATTTT
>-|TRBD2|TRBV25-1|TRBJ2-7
CASHPGLGAGEQYF
TGTGCCAGCCATCCCGGACTAGGGGCGGGCGAGCAGTACTTC
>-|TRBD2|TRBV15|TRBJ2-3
CATSPQGGLAGADTQYF
TGTGCCACCAGCCCCCAAGGTGGACTAGCTGGGGCAGATACGCAGTATTTT
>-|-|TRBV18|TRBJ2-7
CASSRPGGSYEQYF
TGTGCCAGCTCACGTCCTGGTGGGTCCTACGAGCAGTACTTC
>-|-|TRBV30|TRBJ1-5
CAWGDSQPQHF
TGTGCCTGGGGGGACTCTCAGCCCCAGCATTTT
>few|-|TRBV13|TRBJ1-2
CASSSNGRGAYGYTF
TGTGCCAGCAGCTCTAATGGCCGGGGGGCCTATGGCTACACCTTC
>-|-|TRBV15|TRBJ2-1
CATSRDWGQREYNEQFF
TGTGCCACCAGCAGAGATTGGGGGCAGCGGGAATACAATGAGCAGTTCTTC
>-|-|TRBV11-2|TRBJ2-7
CASSLGDEQYF
TGTGCCAGCAGTCTCGGAGACGAGCAGTACTTC